One and the same sample provided the 2 T cell receptor beta chains below, sequenced in a study of cytomegalovirus exposure and HLA in healthy donors. 60 Vbeta and 13 Jbeta primers were used in PCR. The method was immunoSEQ multiplex PCR; TCRdb's version includes in-frame clones alone and lacks a portion of them. The table has about 100,000 clones, about 80% seen once; the top ten hold 4.1%. The sequencing sample was made of PBMCs. All receptors derive from a man in his forties in good health and CMV-seronegative.

This clone has more than one count but fewer than ten. This chain uses TRBV6-6 with TRBJ1-1, with 8 bases that match TRBD1. Germline CDR1 is MNHNY and CDR2 is SVGAGI (reference sequence). The CDR3 has 14 amino acids. V trimming: 2 bases; J trimming: 14 bases; junction bases outside the gene matches: 13. CDR3 nucleotides: TGTGCCAGCAGTTACGGGACAGGAAAAAGCTCGGGCTTCTTT. This codes for CASSYGTGKSSGFF.

The chain couples TRBV28 to TRBJ2-7, with D possibly TRBD1 on 6 matching bases. The germline V gene encodes CDR1 MDHEN and CDR2 SYDVKM. The CDR3 is 14 residues long. V was pared by 5 bases and J by 1 base, with 12 bases between. In DNA form, the CDR3 reads TGTGCCAGCAGTCCCATAGGGGGTTCCTACGAGCAGTACGTC. It encodes CASSPIGGSYEQYV.